Below, one T cell receptor (beta chain) is given with its context. Its specificity is not known. This record belongs to a study of cytomegalovirus exposure and HLA in healthy donors. Overall study context: The roughly 100 million unique TCR beta sequences, from about 179 million T cells, were found by an earlier analysis.

PCR primers comprised 60 Vbeta and 13 Jbeta primers. TCRdb's copy holds only in-frame clones and misses some; the assay was immunoSEQ multiplex PCR. The data hold under 200,000 clones, with roughly three quarters observed a single time. The CDR3 runs 17 residues. Germline loops: CDR1 LNHDA, CDR2 SQIVND (reference sequence). Trimming removed 4 bases from V and 3 bases from J; junction bases left unmatched: 11. General observations from the study: Cytomegalovirus-associated TCR beta chains were listed, numbering roughly 150.

The sequencing sample was made of PBMCs. The sequence derives from a man younger than 30 in good health and CMV-seropositive. This sequence joins TRBV19 and TRBJ2-1, with 8 bases matching TRBD2. CDR3: CASSTLLAGTLYNEQFF. CDR3 nucleotide sequence: TGTGCCAGTAGTACCCTCTTAGCGGGAACCCTCTACAATGAGCAGTTCTTC.